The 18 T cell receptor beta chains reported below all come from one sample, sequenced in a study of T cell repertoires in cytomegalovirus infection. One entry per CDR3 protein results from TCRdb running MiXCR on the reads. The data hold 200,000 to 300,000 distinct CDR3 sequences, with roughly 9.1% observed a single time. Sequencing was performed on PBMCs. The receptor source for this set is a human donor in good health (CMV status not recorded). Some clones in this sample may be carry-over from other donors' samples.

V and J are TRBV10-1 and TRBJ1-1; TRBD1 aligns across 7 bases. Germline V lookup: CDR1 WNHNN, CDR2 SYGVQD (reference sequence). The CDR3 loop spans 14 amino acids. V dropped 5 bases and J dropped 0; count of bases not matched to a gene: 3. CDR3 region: CASSPTGVNTEAFF. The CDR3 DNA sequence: TGCGCCAGCAGTCCTACAGGGGTGAACACTGAAGCTTTCTTT.

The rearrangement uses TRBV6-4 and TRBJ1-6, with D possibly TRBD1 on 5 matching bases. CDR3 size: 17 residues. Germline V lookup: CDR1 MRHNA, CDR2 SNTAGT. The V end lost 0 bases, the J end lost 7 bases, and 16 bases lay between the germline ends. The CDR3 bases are TGTGCCAGCAGTGACTCTTTGGGGCCAAGGGGCAATTCACCCCTCCACTTT. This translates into CASSDSLGPRGNSPLHF.

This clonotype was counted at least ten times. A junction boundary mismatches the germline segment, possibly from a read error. This CDR3 is CASSENRAGFLF. The CDR3 region has the DNA TGTGCCAGCAGTGAAAACCGAGCAGGTTTTCTTTTT. The chain employs TRBV2 and TRBJ1-4; no firm D call. This CDR3 is built from 12 residues. Germline CDR1 SNHLY, CDR2 FYNNEI.

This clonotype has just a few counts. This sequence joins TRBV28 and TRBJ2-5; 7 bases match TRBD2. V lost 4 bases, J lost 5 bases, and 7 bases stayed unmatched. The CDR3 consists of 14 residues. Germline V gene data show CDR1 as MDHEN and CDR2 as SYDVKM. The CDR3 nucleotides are TGTGCCAGCAGTTCGGCTAGCGGAAGGGAGACCCAGTACTTC. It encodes CASSSASGRETQYF.

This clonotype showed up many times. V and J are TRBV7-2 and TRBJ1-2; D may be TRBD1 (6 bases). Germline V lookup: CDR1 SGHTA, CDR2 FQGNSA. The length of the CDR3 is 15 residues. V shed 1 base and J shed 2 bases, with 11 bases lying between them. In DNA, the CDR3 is TGTGCCAGCAGCTTAGAAGTCACAGGGAACTATGGCTACACCTTC. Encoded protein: CASSLEVTGNYGYTF.

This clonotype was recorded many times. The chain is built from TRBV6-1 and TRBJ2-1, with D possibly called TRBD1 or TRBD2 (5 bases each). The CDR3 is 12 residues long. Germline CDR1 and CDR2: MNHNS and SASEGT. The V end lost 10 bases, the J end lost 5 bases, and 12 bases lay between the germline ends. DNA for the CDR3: TGTGCCACCAAAGAGGGGAACAATGAGCAGTTCTTC. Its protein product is CATKEGNNEQFF.

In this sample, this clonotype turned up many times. The chain's CDR3 is CATRQGLTDTQYF. The CDR3 DNA sequence: TGTGCCACTAGACAGGGACTCACAGATACGCAGTATTTT. The gene calls are TRBV7-2 and TRBJ2-3, with D possibly matching TRBD1 (7 bases). There are 13 residues in the CDR3. Trimming cost V 10 bases and J 2 bases, with 13 bases left between them. Germline values: CDR1 SGHTA, CDR2 FQGNSA.

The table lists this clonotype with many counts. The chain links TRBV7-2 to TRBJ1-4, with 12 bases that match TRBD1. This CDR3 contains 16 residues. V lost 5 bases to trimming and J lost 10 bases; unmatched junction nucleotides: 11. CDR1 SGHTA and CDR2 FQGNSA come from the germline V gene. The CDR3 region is CASSPRSGTGGRKLFF. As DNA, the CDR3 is TGTGCCAGCAGCCCCAGGTCCGGGACAGGGGGCCGAAAACTGTTTTTT.

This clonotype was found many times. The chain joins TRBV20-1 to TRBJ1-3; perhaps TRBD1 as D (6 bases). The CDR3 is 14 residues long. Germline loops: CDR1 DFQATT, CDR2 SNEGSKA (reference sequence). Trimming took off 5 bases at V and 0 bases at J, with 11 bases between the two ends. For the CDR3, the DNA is TGCAGTGCTGAAGCAGGGGTCTCTGGAAACACCATATATTTT. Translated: CSAEAGVSGNTIYF.

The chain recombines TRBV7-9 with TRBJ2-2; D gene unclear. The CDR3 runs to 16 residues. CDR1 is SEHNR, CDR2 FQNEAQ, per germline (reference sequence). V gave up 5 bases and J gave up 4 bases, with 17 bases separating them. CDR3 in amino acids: CASSDPGAAATGELFF. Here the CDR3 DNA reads TGTGCCAGCAGCGACCCTGGAGCTGCCGCCACCGGGGAGCTGTTTTTT.

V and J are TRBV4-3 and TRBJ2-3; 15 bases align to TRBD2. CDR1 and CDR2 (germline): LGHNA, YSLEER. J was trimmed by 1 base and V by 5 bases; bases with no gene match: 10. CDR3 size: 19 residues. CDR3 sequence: CASSWGRGLAGGRTDTQYF. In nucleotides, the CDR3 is TGCGCCAGCAGCTGGGGTCGTGGACTAGCGGGGGGGCGCACAGATACGCAGTATTTT.

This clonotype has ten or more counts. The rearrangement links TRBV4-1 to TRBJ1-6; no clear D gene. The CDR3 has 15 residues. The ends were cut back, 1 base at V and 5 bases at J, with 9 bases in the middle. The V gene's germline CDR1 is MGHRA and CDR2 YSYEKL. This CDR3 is CASSQVLGNNSPLHF. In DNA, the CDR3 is TGCGCCAGCAGCCAAGTTCTGGGCAATAATTCACCCCTCCACTTT.

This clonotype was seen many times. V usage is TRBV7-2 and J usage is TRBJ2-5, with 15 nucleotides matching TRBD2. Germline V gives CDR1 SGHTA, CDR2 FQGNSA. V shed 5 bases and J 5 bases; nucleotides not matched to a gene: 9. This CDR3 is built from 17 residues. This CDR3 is CASSRGLAGGLQETQYF. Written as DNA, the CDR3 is TGTGCCAGCAGCCGGGGACTAGCGGGGGGCCTCCAGGAGACCCAGTACTTC.

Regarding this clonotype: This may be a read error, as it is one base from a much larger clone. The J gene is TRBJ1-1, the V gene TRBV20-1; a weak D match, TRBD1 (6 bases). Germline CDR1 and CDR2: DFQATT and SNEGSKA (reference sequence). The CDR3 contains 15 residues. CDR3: CSAGGGGARNSEAFF. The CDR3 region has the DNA TGCAGTGCTGGGGGAGGGGGGGCAAGGAACTCTGAAGCTTTCTTT.

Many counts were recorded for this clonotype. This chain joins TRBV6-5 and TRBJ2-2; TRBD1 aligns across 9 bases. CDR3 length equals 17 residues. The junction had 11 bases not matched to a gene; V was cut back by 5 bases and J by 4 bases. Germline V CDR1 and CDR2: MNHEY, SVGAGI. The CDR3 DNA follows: TGTGCCAGCAGTCCCTGGTCCGGGACAGGGAGCACCGGGGAGCTGTTTTTT. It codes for CASSPWSGTGSTGELFF.

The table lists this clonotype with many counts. The CDR3 sequence: CAWSVVGNQPQHF. CDR3 DNA: TGTGCCTGGAGTGTGGTGGGCAATCAGCCCCAGCATTTT. The chain recombines TRBV30 with TRBJ1-5, with D unresolved. The CDR3 runs 13 residues. The V end was cut by 0 bases, the J end by 2 bases, with 5 bases between. Germline loops: CDR1 GTSNPN, CDR2 SVGIG (reference sequence).

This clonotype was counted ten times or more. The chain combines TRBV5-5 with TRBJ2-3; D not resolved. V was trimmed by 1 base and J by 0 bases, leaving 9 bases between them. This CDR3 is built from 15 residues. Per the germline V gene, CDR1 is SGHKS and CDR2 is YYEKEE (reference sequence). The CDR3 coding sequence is TGTGCCAGCAGCTTGAAATGGCATAGCACAGATACGCAGTATTTT. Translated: CASSLKWHSTDTQYF.

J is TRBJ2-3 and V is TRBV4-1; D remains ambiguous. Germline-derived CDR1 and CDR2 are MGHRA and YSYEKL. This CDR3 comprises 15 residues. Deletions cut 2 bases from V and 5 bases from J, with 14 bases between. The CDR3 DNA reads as TGCGCCAGCAGCCAAATGGCGCCCGGAGAAGATACGCAGTATTTT. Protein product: CASSQMAPGEDTQYF.